This is a list of T cell receptor beta chains from one sample in a study of T cells in Graves' hyperthyroidism and ophthalmopathy. MiXCR, run by TCRdb on the multiplex PCR reads, gives a single entry per CDR3 protein. The table has over 200,000 distinct CDR3 sequences, 15% to 20% seen once. The sample consisted of blood. The receptor source for this set is a man in his fifties or sixties with Graves' hyperthyroidism. Each CDR3 is given with its conserved first and last residue. D genes are given only for firm matches. Not all rows give a size; the values are once, few, many and, for expanded clones, a class.

v_gene	j_gene	d_gene	abundance	CDR3aa	CDR3nt
TRBV11-3	TRBJ1-1	NA	many	CASSLSRGTEAFF	TGTGCCAGCAGCTTATCGAGGGGTACTGAAGCTTTCTTT
TRBV10-3	TRBJ2-1	TRBD2	NA	CATTGQRGSEQFF	TGTGCCACCACAGGACAGCGGGGGTCCGAGCAGTTCTTC
TRBV19	TRBJ2-4	NA	NA	CASSIGQNIQYF	TGTGCCAGTAGTATTGGGCAAAACATTCAGTACTTC
TRBV7-9	TRBJ2-1	TRBD2	many	CASSGLAGRLFEQFF	TGTGCCAGCAGCGGTCTAGCGGGGCGGTTATTTGAGCAGTTCTTC
TRBV5-1	TRBJ2-2	NA	NA	CASSLRAANTGELFF	TGCGCCAGCAGCCTTAGGGCCGCCAACACCGGGGAGCTGTTTTTT
TRBV7-2	TRBJ2-1	TRBD1	many	CASSLETGGLNEQFF	TGTGCCAGCAGCTTAGAAACAGGGGGCCTTAATGAGCAGTTCTTC
TRBV14	TRBJ2-3	NA	many	CASSHSSRSADTQYF	TGTGCCAGCAGCCACAGTTCGCGGAGTGCAGATACGCAGTATTTT
TRBV2	TRBJ2-1	NA	many	CASSEQGRAYNEQFF	TGTGCCAGCAGTGAGCAGGGGAGGGCCTACAATGAGCAGTTCTTC
TRBV29-1	TRBJ2-1	TRBD1	many	CSGTKPGQGSYNEQFF	TGCAGCGGGACGAAACCGGGACAGGGCTCCTACAATGAGCAGTTCTTC
TRBV30	TRBJ2-1	NA	few	CAWRGASYSYNEQFF	TGTGCCTGGAGGGGGGCTAGCTACTCCTACAATGAGCAGTTCTTC
TRBV28	TRBJ2-3	NA	many	CASSLSASTDTQYF	TGTGCCAGCAGTTTATCAGCTAGCACAGATACGCAGTATTTT
TRBV7-2	TRBJ2-7	NA	many	CASSIQYEQYF	TGTGCCAGCAGCATTCAGTACGAGCAGTACTTC
TRBV12-3/TRBV12-4	TRBJ2-4	NA	many	CASSNRGPPNIQYF	TGTGCCAGCAGCAACCGGGGCCCGCCGAACATTCAGTACTTC
TRBV20-1	TRBJ2-3	TRBD2	few	CSAFRDYSTDTQYF	TGCAGTGCTTTCCGGGACTACTCAACAGATACGCAGTATTTT
TRBV7-2	TRBJ2-5	NA	NA	CASSLEGVGGGETQYF	TGTGCCAGCAGCTTAGAGGGGGTTGGCGGGGGCGAGACCCAGTACTTC
TRBV18	TRBJ2-5	NA	many	CASSPATARTQYF	TGTGCCAGCTCACCCGCGACCGCCCGGACCCAGTACTTC
TRBV4-2	TRBJ1-1	NA	NA	CASSQGGTAREAFF	TGTGCCAGCAGCCAAGGGGGAACCGCTAGGGAAGCTTTCTTT
TRBV3-1	TRBJ2-3	TRBD2	NA	CASSGTSGRSPDTQYF	TGTGCCAGCAGTGGGACTAGCGGGAGGAGCCCAGATACGCAGTATTTT
TRBV3-1	TRBJ1-1	NA	NA	CASSQDEVNLNTEAFF	TGTGCCAGCAGCCAAGATGAGGTGAATCTGAACACTGAAGCTTTCTTT
TRBV7-2	TRBJ2-3	TRBD2	NA	CASSLRGTSGTSTDTQYF	TGTGCCAGCAGCTTAAGGGGGACTAGCGGGACGTCCACAGATACGCAGTATTTT
TRBV27	TRBJ2-1	TRBD2	few	CASSATGTRLFF	TGTGCCAGCAGTGCGACCGGGACTAGGTTGTTCTTC
TRBV6-2/TRBV6-3	TRBJ2-7	NA	NA	CASSLGGPTYYEQYF	TGTGCCAGCAGTTTAGGGGGACCGACATACTACGAGCAGTACTTC
TRBV9	TRBJ1-2	TRBD1	NA	CASSAPTGVIDYGYTF	TGTGCCAGCAGCGCCCCGACAGGGGTTATCGACTATGGCTACACCTTC
TRBV4-1	TRBJ1-3	NA	NA	CASSQVTAGNTIYF	TGCGCCAGCAGCCAAGTTACCGCTGGAAACACCATATATTTT
TRBV6-2/TRBV6-3	TRBJ2-1	TRBD1	NA	CASSYSRVNRGNNEQFF	TGTGCCAGCAGTTACTCGCGAGTGAACAGGGGGAACAATGAGCAGTTCTTC
TRBV27	TRBJ2-2	TRBD2	many	CASLPGTSGRSGELFF	TGTGCCAGCCTACCGGGGACTAGCGGGAGGAGCGGGGAGCTGTTTTTT
TRBV28	TRBJ1-2	NA	many	CASSKNILYGYTF	TGTGCCAGCAGTAAAAATATTCTCTATGGCTACACCTTC
TRBV19	TRBJ1-5	NA	NA	CASSIVGGVGQPQHF	TGTGCCAGTAGTATAGTTGGCGGCGTCGGACAGCCCCAGCATTTT
TRBV5-1	TRBJ2-4	TRBD1	few	CASSLGQGAYIQYF	TGCGCCAGCAGCTTGGGACAGGGGGCATACATTCAGTACTTC
TRBV28	TRBJ2-1	TRBD1	NA	CASSLWAGGTYNGQFF	TGTGCCAGCAGTTTATGGGCAGGGGGAACCTACAATGGGCAGTTCTTC
TRBV6-5	TRBJ1-1	NA	few	CASSYPGGAGGTEAFF	TGTGCCAGCAGTTACCCGGGGGGGGCGGGGGGCACTGAAGCTTTCTTT
TRBV6-1	TRBJ2-1	TRBD2	many	CASSGLGVAGGSSYNEQFF	TGTGCCAGCAGTGGCCTCGGGGTAGCGGGTGGTAGCTCCTACAATGAGCAGTTCTTC
TRBV2	TRBJ2-3	NA	many	CASSENTDTQYF	TGTGCCAGCAGTGAGAACACAGATACGCAGTATTTT
TRBV24-1	TRBJ2-3	NA	few	CATSDPLYTSTDTQYF	TGTGCCACCAGTGATCCGCTTTACACTAGCACAGATACGCAGTATTTT
TRBV30	TRBJ2-7	NA	many	CAWSAPDRTDEQYF	TGTGCCTGGAGTGCTCCCGACAGGACGGATGAGCAGTACTTC
TRBV11-2	TRBJ2-6	TRBD1	NA	CASSPMDRERGANVLTF	TGTGCCAGCAGCCCCATGGACAGGGAGCGTGGGGCCAACGTCCTGACTTTC
TRBV6-1	TRBJ2-5	NA	many	CASSGIPGEIETQYF	TGTGCCAGCAGTGGGATACCGGGAGAGATAGAGACCCAGTACTTC
TRBV3-1	TRBJ2-2	NA	many	CASSRNTGELFF	TGTGCCAGCAGCCGGAACACCGGGGAGCTGTTTTTT
TRBV11-1	TRBJ2-5	NA	many	CASSSSGASETQYF	TGTGCCAGCAGCTCTTCGGGGGCGAGTGAGACCCAGTACTTC
TRBV12-5	TRBJ2-7	TRBD1	few	CASGTGGSPYEQYF	TGTGCTAGTGGAACAGGGGGTTCCCCCTACGAGCAGTACTTC
TRBV20-1	TRBJ1-2	NA	NA	CSASVGGRSYGYTF	TGCAGTGCGAGTGTGGGGGGCAGATCTTATGGCTACACCTTC
TRBV2	TRBJ2-5	NA	NA	CASSPPPDQETQYF	TGTGCCAGCAGTCCTCCGCCAGACCAAGAGACCCAGTACTTC
TRBV9	TRBJ2-1	TRBD1	once	CASSKEGVGQGANEQFF	TGTGCCAGCAGCAAAGAGGGGGTTGGACAGGGGGCTAATGAGCAGTTCTTC
TRBV7-2	TRBJ1-1	TRBD1	NA	CASSLEAGGFNTEAFF	TGTGCCAGCAGCTTAGAGGCAGGGGGATTTAACACTGAAGCTTTCTTT